This TCR beta chain comes out of a study of a mutant IDH1 vaccine in newly diagnosed glioma. TCRdb's copy holds only in-frame clones and misses some; the assay was immunoSEQ multiplex PCR. The sample includes tens of thousands of clones, approximately 80% of them seen just once. The time point here: baseline, week 1 (first vaccination visit). Noted treatment: pre-vaccination baseline after standard-of-care therapy. New WHO grade 3 or 4 astrocytomas that were IDH1-mutant and ATRX-lost had been found in donors. The germline CDR1 and CDR2 sequences are SGHRS and YFSETQ. The CDR3 loop spans 17 amino acids. V gave up 6 bases and J gave up 4 bases; unmatched junction bases: 13.

Source: PBMCs, taken from a glioma patient treated with radiotherapy, temozolomide or both. The TCR comes from a man between 18 and 35 years old with glioma. The chain links TRBV5-1 to TRBJ2-2, with TRBD2 identical over 9 bases. The CDR3 reads CASIFGLAGVGTGELFF. CDR3 in DNA: TGCGCCAGCATCTTCGGATTAGCGGGAGTAGGCACCGGGGAGCTGTTTTTT.